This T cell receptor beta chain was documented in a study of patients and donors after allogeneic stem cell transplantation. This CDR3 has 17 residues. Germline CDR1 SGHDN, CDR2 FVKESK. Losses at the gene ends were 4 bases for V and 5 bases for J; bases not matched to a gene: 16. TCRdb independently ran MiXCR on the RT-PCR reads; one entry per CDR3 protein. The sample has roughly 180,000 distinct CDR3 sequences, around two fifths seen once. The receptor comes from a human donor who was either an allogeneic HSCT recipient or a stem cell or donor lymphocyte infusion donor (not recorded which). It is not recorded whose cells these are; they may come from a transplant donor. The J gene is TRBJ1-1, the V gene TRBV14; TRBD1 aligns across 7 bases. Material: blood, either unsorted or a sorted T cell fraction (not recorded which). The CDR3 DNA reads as TGTGCCAGCAGCCTCGACAGGGCTCTTATCCGTGATACTGAAGCTTTCTTT. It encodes CASSLDRALIRDTEAFF. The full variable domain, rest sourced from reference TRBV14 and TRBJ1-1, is EAGVTQFPSHSVIEKGQTVTLRCDPISGHDNLYWYRRVMGKEIKFLLHFVKESKQDESGMPNNRFLAERTGGTYSTLKVQPAELEDSGVYFCASSLDRALIRDTEAFFGQGTRLTVV.